What follows is one TCR beta chain and its context. Its antigen remains unknown. The sample comes from a study of cytomegalovirus exposure and HLA in healthy donors. The CDR3 runs to 14 residues. The V end was cut by 4 bases, the J end by 5 bases, with 14 bases between. Germline V gives CDR1 MGHRA, CDR2 YSYEKL. Broader study findings: Researchers reported that a few CMV-associated chains were confirmed in vitro as CMV antigen-specific. Most TCR sequences were uncommon, yet certain public TCRs appeared in many donors.

The table came from immunoSEQ multiplex PCR; TCRdb's copy has only in-frame clones and leaves some out. Here the sample spans 150,000 or so clones, around 85% being singletons. Donors were drawn from the approximately 110-subject validation cohort, separate from the roughly 670-subject first cohort. This receptor was identified in a young man in good health and CMV-seropositive. V is TRBV4-1 and J is TRBJ2-5; tentatively, D is TRBD2 (5 bases). The sample was PBMCs. The CDR3 nucleotides are TGCGCCAGCAGCCGGACGGTACTAGAGGAGACCCAGTACTTC. Its translation: CASSRTVLEETQYF.